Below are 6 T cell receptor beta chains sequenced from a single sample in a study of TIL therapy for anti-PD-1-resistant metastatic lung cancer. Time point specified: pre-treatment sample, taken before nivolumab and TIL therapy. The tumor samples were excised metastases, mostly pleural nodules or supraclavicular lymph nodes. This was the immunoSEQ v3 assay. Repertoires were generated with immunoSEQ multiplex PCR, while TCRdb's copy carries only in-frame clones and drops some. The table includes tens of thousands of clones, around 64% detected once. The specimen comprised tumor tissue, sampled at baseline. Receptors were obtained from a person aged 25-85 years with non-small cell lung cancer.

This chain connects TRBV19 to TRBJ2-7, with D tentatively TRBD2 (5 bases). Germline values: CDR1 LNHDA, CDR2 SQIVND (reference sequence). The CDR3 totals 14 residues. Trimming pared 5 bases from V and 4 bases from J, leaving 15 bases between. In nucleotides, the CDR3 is TGTGCCAGTAGTCTGGACGGGAAATCGTACGAGCAGTACTTC. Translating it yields CASSLDGKSYEQYF.

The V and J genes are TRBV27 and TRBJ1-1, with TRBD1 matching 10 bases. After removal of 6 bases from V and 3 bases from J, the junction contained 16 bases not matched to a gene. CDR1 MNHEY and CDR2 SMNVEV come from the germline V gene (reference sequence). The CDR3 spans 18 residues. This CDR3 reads CASSLLGQGPGRYTEAFF. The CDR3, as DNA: TGTGCCAGCAGCCTACTGGGACAGGGGCCTGGTAGGTACACTGAAGCTTTCTTT.

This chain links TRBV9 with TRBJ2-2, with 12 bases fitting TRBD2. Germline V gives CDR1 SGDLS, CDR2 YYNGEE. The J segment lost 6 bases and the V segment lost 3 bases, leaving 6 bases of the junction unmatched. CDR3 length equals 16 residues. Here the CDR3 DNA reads TGTGCCAGCAGCGCCGGGACTAGCGGGTTAGCCGGGGAGCTGTTTTTT. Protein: CASSAGTSGLAGELFF.

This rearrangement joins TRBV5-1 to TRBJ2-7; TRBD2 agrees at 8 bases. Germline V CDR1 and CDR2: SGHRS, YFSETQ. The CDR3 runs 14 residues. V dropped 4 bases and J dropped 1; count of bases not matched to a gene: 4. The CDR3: CASSVVAGSYEQYF. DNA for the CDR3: TGCGCCAGCAGCGTCGTAGCGGGATCCTACGAGCAGTACTTC.

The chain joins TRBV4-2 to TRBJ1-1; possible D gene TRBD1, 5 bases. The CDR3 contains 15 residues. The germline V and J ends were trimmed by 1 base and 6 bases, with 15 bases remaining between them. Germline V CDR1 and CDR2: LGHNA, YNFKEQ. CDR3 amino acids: CASSQGLQAWAEAFF. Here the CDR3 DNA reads TGTGCCAGCAGCCAAGGGTTACAGGCATGGGCTGAAGCTTTCTTT.

The CDR3 DNA sequence: TGTGCCAGCAGCTTGGGCCGTTACGAGCAGTACTTC. Translating it yields CASSLGRYEQYF. The rearrangement links TRBV5-6 to TRBJ2-7; D gene unclear. V lost 0 bases, J lost 4 bases, and 5 bases lay in between. This CDR3 spans 12 amino acids. Germline V gene data show CDR1 as SGHDT and CDR2 as YYEEEE.